This T cell receptor beta chain is drawn from a study of T cells in Graves' hyperthyroidism and ophthalmopathy. Overall study results and limits: Most clonotypes expanded in thyroid above 0.001 were likewise present in blood. Ophthalmopathy was told apart from stable hyperthyroidism by a 13 V-J model.

Germline-derived CDR1 and CDR2 are LNHDA and SQIVND (reference sequence). Trimming stripped 6 bases from V and 5 bases from J, with 13 bases between. The CDR3 runs 13 residues. The TCR beta CDR3 regions underwent amplification using RNA transcripts as the source. First-round RT-PCR with HTBI primers amplified the TCR CDR3 region. TCRdb re-called the multiplex PCR reads through MiXCR, storing one row per CDR3 protein. Here the sample spans hundreds of thousands of distinct CDR3 sequences, approximately 15% being singletons. Patients counted as stable if ophthalmopathy did not develop within 18 months. As regards this clonotype: What it binds is unknown.

The chain employs TRBV19 and TRBJ2-5; unclear D gene. Input material: blood. The receptor was derived from a woman between 18 and 30 years old with Graves' hyperthyroidism. Written as DNA, the CDR3 is TGTGCCAGTAGCGACCGCCATTGGGAGACCCAGTACTTC. Amino acid sequence: CASSDRHWETQYF.